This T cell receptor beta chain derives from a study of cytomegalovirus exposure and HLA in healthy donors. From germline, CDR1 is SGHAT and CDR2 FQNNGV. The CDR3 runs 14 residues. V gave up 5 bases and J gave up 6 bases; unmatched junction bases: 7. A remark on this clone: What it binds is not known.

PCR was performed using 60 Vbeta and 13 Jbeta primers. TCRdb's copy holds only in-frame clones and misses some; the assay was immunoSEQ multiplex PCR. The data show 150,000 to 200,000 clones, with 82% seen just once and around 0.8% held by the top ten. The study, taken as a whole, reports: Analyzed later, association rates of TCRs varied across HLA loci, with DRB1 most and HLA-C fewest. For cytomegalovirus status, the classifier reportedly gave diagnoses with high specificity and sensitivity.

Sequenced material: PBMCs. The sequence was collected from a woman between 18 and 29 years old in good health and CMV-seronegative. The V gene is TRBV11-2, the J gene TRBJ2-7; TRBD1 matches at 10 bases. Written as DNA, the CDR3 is TGTGCCAGCAGCCCACGGACAGGGGGGGGCGAGCAGTACTTC. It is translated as CASSPRTGGGEQYF.